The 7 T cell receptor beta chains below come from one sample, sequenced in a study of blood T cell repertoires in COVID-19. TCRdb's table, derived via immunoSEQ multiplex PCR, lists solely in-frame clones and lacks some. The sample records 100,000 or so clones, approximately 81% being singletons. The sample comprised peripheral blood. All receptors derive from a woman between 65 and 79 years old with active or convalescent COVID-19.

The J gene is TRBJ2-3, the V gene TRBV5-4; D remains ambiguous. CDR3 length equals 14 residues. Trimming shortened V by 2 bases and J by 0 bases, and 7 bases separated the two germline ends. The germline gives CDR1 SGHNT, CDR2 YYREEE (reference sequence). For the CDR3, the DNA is TGTGCCAGCAGCTTATCCCAGAGCACAGATACGCAGTATTTT. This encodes CASSLSQSTDTQYF.

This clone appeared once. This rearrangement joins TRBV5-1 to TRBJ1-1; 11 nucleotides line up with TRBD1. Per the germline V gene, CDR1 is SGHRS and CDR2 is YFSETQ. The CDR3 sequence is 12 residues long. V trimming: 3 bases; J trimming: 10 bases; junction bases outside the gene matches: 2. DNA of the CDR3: TGCGCCAGCAGCTCGGGACAGGGGGTAGCTTTCTTT. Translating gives CASSSGQGVAFF.

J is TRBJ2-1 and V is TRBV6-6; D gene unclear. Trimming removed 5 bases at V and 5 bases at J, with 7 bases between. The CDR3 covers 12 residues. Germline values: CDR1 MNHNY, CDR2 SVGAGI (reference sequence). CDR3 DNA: TGTGCCAGCAGTACCCCGGACAATGAGCAGTTCTTC. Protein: CASSTPDNEQFF.

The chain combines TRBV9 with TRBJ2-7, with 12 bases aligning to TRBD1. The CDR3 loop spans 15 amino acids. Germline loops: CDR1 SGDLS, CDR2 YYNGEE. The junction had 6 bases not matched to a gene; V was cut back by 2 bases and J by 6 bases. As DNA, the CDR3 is TGTGCCAGCAGCGTTTCCGGGACAGGGGGCATCGAGCAGTACTTC. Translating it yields CASSVSGTGGIEQYF.

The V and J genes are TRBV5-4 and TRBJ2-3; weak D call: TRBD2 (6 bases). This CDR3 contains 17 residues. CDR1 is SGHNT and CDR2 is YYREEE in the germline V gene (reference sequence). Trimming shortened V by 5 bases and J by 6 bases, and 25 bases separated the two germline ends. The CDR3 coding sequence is TGTGCCAGCAGTTCCCCACCCGGCGGGGCCAAGGAGGATACGCAGTATTTT. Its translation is CASSSPPGGAKEDTQYF.

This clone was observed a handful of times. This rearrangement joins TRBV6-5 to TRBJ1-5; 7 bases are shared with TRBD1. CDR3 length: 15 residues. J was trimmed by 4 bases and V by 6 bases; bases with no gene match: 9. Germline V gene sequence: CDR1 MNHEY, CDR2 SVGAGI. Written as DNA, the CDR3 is TGTGCCAGCAGCTTGACAGGGACCGTAAATCAGCCCCAGCATTTT. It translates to CASSLTGTVNQPQHF.

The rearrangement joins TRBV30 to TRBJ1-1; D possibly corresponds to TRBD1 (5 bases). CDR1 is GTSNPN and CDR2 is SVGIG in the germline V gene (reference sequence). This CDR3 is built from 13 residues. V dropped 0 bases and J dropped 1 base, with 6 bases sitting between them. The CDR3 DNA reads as TGTGCCTGGAGTGTAGGGGAGAACACTGAAGCTTTCTTT. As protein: CAWSVGENTEAFF. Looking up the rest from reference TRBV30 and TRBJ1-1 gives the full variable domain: SQTIHQWPATLVQPVGSPLSLECTVEGTSNPNLYWYRQAAGRGLQLLFYSVGIGQISSEVPQNLSASRPQDRQFILSSKKLLLSDSGFYLCAWSVGENTEAFFGQGTRLTVV.